One sample yielded the 21 T cell receptor beta chains listed below, sequenced in a study of cytomegalovirus exposure and HLA in healthy donors (dated by TCRdb to about 2017). Receptor amplification or capture employed the immunoSEQ multiplex PCR assay. For the multiplex PCR, a mixture combining 60 forward primers for TCR Vbeta segments and 13 reverse primers for TCR Jbeta segments was used. What TCRdb holds here is the immuneACCESS table cut down to in-frame rearrangements. Part of the clones is not present; checked against another copy, under half of the missing clones reflect an unresolved V gene, and the others are unexplained. Within this sample are around 100,000 clones, with approximately 7.6% of them counted one time only. Of the sample, under 3% is held by the ten largest clones. The sample consisted of PBMCs. The receptors originated from a man aged 50-59 years in good health and CMV-seronegative.

The V call is TRBV7-2, the J call TRBJ2-2; tentative D call: TRBD1 (5 bases). Trimming removed 4 bases at V and 5 bases at J, with 8 bases between. Germline-derived CDR1 and CDR2 are SGHTA and FQGNSA. The CDR3 covers 13 residues. The CDR3 DNA reads as TGTGCCAGCAGCTCTGGGGCAACCGGGGAGCTGTTTTTT. It yields the protein CASSSGATGELFF.

This clone was observed a few times. The rearrangement joins TRBV11-2 to TRBJ1-1; possibly TRBD1 for D (5 bases). Germline CDR1 and CDR2: SGHAT and FQNNGV. The ends were cut back, 5 bases at V and 7 bases at J, with 14 bases in the middle. The CDR3 is 13 amino acids. DNA for the CDR3: TGTGCCAGCAGCAATCCCGGGGGTGTTGAAGCTTTCTTT. This codes for CASSNPGGVEAFF. Variable domain in full (rest from reference TRBV11-2 and TRBJ1-1): EAGVAQSPRYKIIEKRQSVAFWCNPISGHATLYWYQQILGQGPKLLIQFQNNGVVDDSQLPKDRFSAERLKGVDSTLKIQPAKLEDSAVYLCASSNPGGVEAFFGQGTRLTVV.

This chain uses TRBV9 with TRBJ2-7; 7 bases align to TRBD2. Germline CDR1 SGDLS, CDR2 YYNGEE. V trimming: 4 bases; J trimming: 3 bases; junction bases outside the gene matches: 4. The CDR3 is 13 amino acids. The CDR3 nucleotides read TGTGCCAGCAGCTTCGGACTAGACTACGAGCAGTACTTC. Amino acid sequence: CASSFGLDYEQYF.

This chain uses TRBV15 with TRBJ1-6; no clear D. This CDR3 comprises 19 residues. The germline V and J ends were trimmed by 1 base and 0 bases, with 16 bases remaining between them. Germline CDR1 reads LNHNV; CDR2 reads YYDKDF (reference sequence). CDR3 sequence: CATSRALSGSHSYNSPLHF. The DNA for the CDR3 is TGTGCCACCAGCAGAGCTCTTTCGGGTTCCCACTCCTATAATTCACCCCTCCACTTT.

The rearrangement links TRBV28 to TRBJ2-7; TRBD2 is a possible D gene (6 bases). The CDR3 covers 14 residues. In germline, CDR1 is MDHEN, CDR2 SYDVKM. V was shortened by 5 bases and J by 0 bases, with 11 bases between the two germline ends. The chain's CDR3 is CASSPSADSYEQYF. The CDR3 DNA follows: TGTGCCAGCAGTCCTAGCGCCGACTCCTACGAGCAGTACTTC.

The chain couples TRBV6-1 to TRBJ2-7; TRBD2 is a possible D gene (5 bases). Germline V CDR1 and CDR2: MNHNS, SASEGT. Trimming pared 1 base from V and 3 bases from J, leaving 13 bases between. The length of the CDR3 is 15 residues. CDR3 DNA sequence: TGTGCCAGCAGTGAAGAAGGACCCGGGGTCTACGAGCAGTACTTC. Residues: CASSEEGPGVYEQYF.

This clone was observed a few times. CDR3 nucleotides: TGTGCCAGCAGCTTAGGGCACCGGGGGGCTCGGAGCAATCAGCCCCAGCATTTT. Translation gives CASSLGHRGARSNQPQHF. J is TRBJ1-5 and V is TRBV7-2, with D possibly matching TRBD1 (6 bases). Looked up from germline, CDR1 is SGHTA and CDR2 is FQGNSA. The V end was cut by 1 base, the J end by 1 base, with 17 bases between. The length of the CDR3 is 18 residues.

This clone has just a few counts. V gene TRBV6-1 combines with J gene TRBJ2-7; maybe TRBD1 (6 bases). V was clipped by 7 bases and J by 0 bases, with 13 bases between them. The CDR3 length is 14 residues. CDR1 and CDR2 (germline): MNHNS, SASEGT. CDR3 coding DNA: TGTGCCAGCATGGTGACAGGAACCTCCTACGAGCAGTACTTC. Translated: CASMVTGTSYEQYF.

The chain combines TRBV6-1 with TRBJ2-5, with TRBD2 matching 8 bases. Trimming removed 0 bases from V and 5 bases from J; junction bases left unmatched: 8. The CDR3 extends over 16 amino acids. Looked up from germline, CDR1 is MNHNS and CDR2 is SASEGT. CDR3 residues: CASSEALGLAGETQYF. In DNA form, the CDR3 reads TGTGCCAGCAGTGAAGCGCTCGGACTAGCTGGGGAGACCCAGTACTTC.

CDR3 nucleotides: TGTGCCACCAGCAGAGATACAGGGGGTTCGGGCGAGCAGTACTTC. Protein product: CATSRDTGGSGEQYF. The chain combines TRBV15 with TRBJ2-7, with 8 nucleotides matching TRBD1. This CDR3 region has 15 residues. Germline assignment: CDR1 LNHNV and CDR2 YYDKDF (reference sequence). V gave up 0 bases and J gave up 6 bases; unmatched junction bases: 7.

The J gene is TRBJ1-4, the V gene TRBV9; TRBD1 matches 7 bases. Germline-derived CDR1 and CDR2 are SGDLS and YYNGEE. The CDR3 sequence is 15 residues long. V lost 4 bases to trimming and J lost 3 bases; unmatched junction nucleotides: 6. CDR3 DNA: TGTGCCAGCAGCTCTCAGGGGGGAGCTAATGAAAAACTGTTTTTT. Its translation is CASSSQGGANEKLFF.

This clone was observed a handful of times. The V call is TRBV5-1, the J call TRBJ2-5, with D possibly TRBD1 on 5 matching bases. Germline CDR1 and CDR2: SGHRS and YFSETQ. Trimming took off 3 bases at V and 5 bases at J, with 11 bases between the two ends. There are 13 residues in the CDR3. The CDR3 bases are TGCGCCAGCAGCTCAGGGTTATCGGAGACCCAGTACTTC. Its protein product is CASSSGLSETQYF. Looking up the rest from reference TRBV5-1 and TRBJ2-5 gives the full variable domain: KAGVTQTPRYLIKTRGQQVTLSCSPISGHRSVSWYQQTPGQGLQFLFEYFSETQRNKGNFPGRFSGRQFSNSRSEMNVSTLELGDSALYLCASSSGLSETQYFGPGTRLLVL.

The J gene is TRBJ2-7, the V gene TRBV4-1; 8 nucleotides match TRBD1. Germline V lookup: CDR1 MGHRA, CDR2 YSYEKL. The V and J ends lost 2 bases and 5 bases, in that order; junction bases with no gene match: 11. CDR3 length: 16 amino acids. The CDR3 spells CASSQSRTGPVHEQYF. The CDR3, as DNA: TGCGCCAGCAGCCAATCCCGGACAGGGCCTGTCCACGAGCAGTACTTC.

This rearrangement joins TRBV7-3 to TRBJ1-1, with D tentatively TRBD1 (5 bases). V was pared by 5 bases and J by 1 base, with 5 bases between. The CDR3 runs 12 residues. Germline lookup yields CDR1 SGHTA and CDR2 FQGTGA. Written as DNA, the CDR3 is TGTGCCAGCAGCCAGGGGAACACTGAAGCTTTCTTT. It yields the protein CASSQGNTEAFF.

This clone was seen a few times. This sequence joins TRBV28 and TRBJ1-1; TRBD1 matches 7 bases. In germline, CDR1 is MDHEN, CDR2 SYDVKM. CDR3 length: 14 amino acids. The V gene end was trimmed by 9 bases and the J gene end by 1 base; junction bases not matched to a gene: 8. The CDR3 loop is CASKGASANTEAFF. In nucleotides, the CDR3 is TGTGCCAGTAAGGGGGCCTCGGCGAACACTGAAGCTTTCTTT. Supplemented by reference TRBV28 and TRBJ1-1, the full variable domain reads DVKVTQSSRYLVKRTGEKVFLECVQDMDHENMFWYRQDPGLGLRLIYFSYDVKMKEKGDIPEGYSVSREKKERFSLILESASTNQTSMYLCASKGASANTEAFFGQGTRLTVV.

This clone was seen more than once but under ten times. V is TRBV6-5 and J is TRBJ1-2; 12 bases agree with TRBD1. Looked up from germline, CDR1 is MNHEY and CDR2 is SVGAGI. The CDR3 is 15 amino acids. V gave up 6 bases and J gave up 2 bases; unmatched junction bases: 4. The CDR3 here is CASRTGQGANYGYTF. CDR3 DNA: TGTGCCAGCAGAACGGGACAGGGGGCAAACTATGGCTACACCTTC.

There are a few counts of this clone. The chain joins TRBV29-1 to TRBJ2-1; perhaps TRBD2 as D (5 bases). Germline V gene sequence: CDR1 SQVTM, CDR2 ANQGSEA. This CDR3 has 15 residues. The ends were cut back, 2 bases at V and 5 bases at J, with 16 bases in the middle. The CDR3 DNA sequence: TGCAGCGTTGAAAAGCCGGGATTGGTAGACAATGAGCAGTTCTTC. Its protein is CSVEKPGLVDNEQFF.

This clone was observed a handful of times. V usage is TRBV7-8 and J usage is TRBJ1-2; D not resolved. V lost 5 bases and J 5 bases, leaving 9 bases between the germline ends. The V gene's germline CDR1 is SGHVS and CDR2 FQNEAQ. The CDR3 has 12 residues. The CDR3 loop reads CASSDTVYGYTF. DNA of the CDR3: TGTGCCAGCAGCGATACAGTGTATGGCTACACCTTC.

This clone was counted between two and nine times. The gene calls are TRBV18 and TRBJ1-1, with a tentative D call TRBD1 (5 bases). The ends were cut back, 3 bases at V and 4 bases at J, with 18 bases in the middle. Per the germline V gene, CDR1 is KGHSH and CDR2 is LQKENI. The CDR3 is made up of 16 amino acids. CDR3 coding DNA: TGTGCCAGCTCACCCCCAGGGAGGGGAAGGGGCACTGAAGCTTTCTTT. Translated, it gives CASSPPGRGRGTEAFF.

The chain couples TRBV28 to TRBJ2-6; tentative D call: TRBD1 (6 bases). Germline loops: CDR1 MDHEN, CDR2 SYDVKM. CDR3 size: 17 residues. The V gene lost 5 bases and the J gene lost 0 bases, with 14 bases spanning the gap. The CDR3 sequence is CASSLPTGGSGANVLTF. CDR3 DNA sequence: TGTGCCAGCAGTCTCCCGACAGGCGGCTCTGGGGCCAACGTCCTGACTTTC.

The rearrangement uses TRBV4-2 and TRBJ2-3, with D possibly being TRBD2 (6 bases). The CDR3 consists of 16 residues. V shed 0 bases and J shed 2 bases, with 12 bases lying between them. From germline, CDR1 is LGHNA and CDR2 YNFKEQ. CDR3 sequence reads: CASSQDRSGYTDTQYF. CDR3 sequence (DNA): TGTGCCAGCAGCCAAGATCGGAGCGGGTACACAGATACGCAGTATTTT.